The rows below give T cell receptor beta chains drawn from one sample of a study of regulatory T cells in long-lasting Graves disease. TCRdb fed the multiplex PCR reads into MiXCR, producing one record per CDR3 protein. The sample gives 400,000 to 500,000 distinct CDR3 sequences, 16% of which show up once; about 11% is in the top ten. These same records also appear under a second study, on T cells in Graves' hyperthyroidism and ophthalmopathy.

Sequences were derived from peripheral blood mononuclear cells (PBMCs), sampled at new diagnosis, from a patient treated with antithyroid drugs. These receptors were taken from a young woman with Graves disease. The CDR3 runs from the conserved cysteine through the conserved F or W. The D gene is left open where the match is weak. Clone sizes are given selectively: once, few, many, or a class where the clone is expanded.

d_gene	j_gene	v_gene	abundance	CDR3nt	CDR3aa
.	TRBJ1-5	TRBV28	few	TGTGCCAGCAGTTTTCCCTCGGGCAGGGGTGGCAATCAGCCCCAGCATTTT	CASSFPSGRGGNQPQHF
.	TRBJ2-7	TRBV20-1	few	TGCAGTGCTAGGTGGCAGACCTACGAGCAGTACTTC	CSARWQTYEQYF
.	TRBJ2-1	TRBV12-3/TRBV12-4	many	TGTGCCATCAAGGGCGACAGATACAATGAGCAGTTCTTC	CAIKGDRYNEQFF
.	TRBJ2-1	TRBV7-3	.	TGTGCCAGCAGCTTAGATCCGGGGGGCCGGAAGGAGCAGTTCTTC	CASSLDPGGRKEQFF
.	TRBJ1-2	TRBV7-9	.	TGTGCCAGCAGCTCCCGCGAAAGGAACTATGGCTACACCTTC	CASSSRERNYGYTF
.	TRBJ2-7	TRBV28	many	TGTGCCAGCGCAAGACTACTAAGCTCCTACGAGCAGTACTTC	CASARLLSSYEQYF
.	TRBJ2-7	TRBV29-1	many	TGCAGCGTTGAGGCTGGAGGGGGCCGCGAGCAGTACTTC	CSVEAGGGREQYF
TRBD1	TRBJ1-2	TRBV10-3	few	TGTGCCATCAGCAATGATCCGGGACAGGGCTATGGCTACACCTTC	CAISNDPGQGYGYTF
TRBD2	TRBJ2-1	TRBV20-1	many	TGCAGTGCTCTAGCGGGAGGCACGGATGAGCAGTTCTTC	CSALAGGTDEQFF
.	TRBJ2-5	TRBV28	many	TGTGCCAGCAGTTTATTGAAAGAGACCCAGTACTTC	CASSLLKETQYF
TRBD2	TRBJ2-3	TRBV5-1	few	TGCGCCAGCAGCTTGAGCTCTAGCGGGAGTAAAGCAGATACGCAGTATTTT	CASSLSSSGSKADTQYF
.	TRBJ2-1	TRBV5-6	.	TGTGCCAGCAGCTTGGGCCTGACTAACCGTAATGACCAGTTCTTC	CASSLGLTNRNDQFF
.	TRBJ1-4	TRBV6-2/TRBV6-3	many	TGTGCCAGCAGTTACATAGGAGGGAAGAATGAAAAACTGTTTTTT	CASSYIGGKNEKLFF
TRBD1	TRBJ2-2	TRBV11-2	many	TGTGCCAGCAGCTTAGTGACAGGGGAACACACCGGGGAGCTGTTTTTT	CASSLVTGEHTGELFF
.	TRBJ1-5	TRBV28	many	TGTGCCAGCAGTTCCCCCATGAGGGAAGGGTATCAGCCCCAGCATTTT	CASSSPMREGYQPQHF
.	TRBJ2-1	TRBV20-1	few	TGCAGTGCTAGGGCAGGCCTGGGGTCCTACAATGAGCAGTTCTTC	CSARAGLGSYNEQFF
TRBD2	TRBJ2-1	TRBV10-3	many	TGTGCCATCGGGGGGGTGGGGCCCAGCAATGAGCAGTTCTTC	CAIGGVGPSNEQFF
.	TRBJ2-1	TRBV19	many	TGTGCCAGTAGCTACGAGGGCTTTGGGGGCTCCCGCAATGAGCAGTTCTTC	CASSYEGFGGSRNEQFF
.	TRBJ2-7	TRBV20-1	many	TGCAGTGCTAGAGATCGAAGTTTCTACGAGCAGTACTTC	CSARDRSFYEQYF
TRBD1	TRBJ1-2	TRBV4-2	.	TGTGCCAGCAGCCAAGAAGACAGACAGGGGGCCGGCTACACCTTC	CASSQEDRQGAGYTF
TRBD2	TRBJ2-2	TRBV7-9	.	TGTGCCAGCAGCATCATTCCGGGACTAGCGGGTAAAAACACCGGGGAGCTGTTTTTT	CASSIIPGLAGKNTGELFF
.	TRBJ1-3	TRBV9	.	TGTGCCAGCAGCGTAGCTGGGGGTACTGGAAACACCATATATTTT	CASSVAGGTGNTIYF
TRBD2	TRBJ2-4	TRBV20-1	few	TGCAGTGCTAGACACTCTAGCGGGAGGGCCCTTGACATTCAGTACTTC	CSARHSSGRALDIQYF
.	TRBJ1-1	TRBV27	few	TGTGCCAGCACACGTACCGGGGGCACTGAAGCTTTCTTT	CASTRTGGTEAFF